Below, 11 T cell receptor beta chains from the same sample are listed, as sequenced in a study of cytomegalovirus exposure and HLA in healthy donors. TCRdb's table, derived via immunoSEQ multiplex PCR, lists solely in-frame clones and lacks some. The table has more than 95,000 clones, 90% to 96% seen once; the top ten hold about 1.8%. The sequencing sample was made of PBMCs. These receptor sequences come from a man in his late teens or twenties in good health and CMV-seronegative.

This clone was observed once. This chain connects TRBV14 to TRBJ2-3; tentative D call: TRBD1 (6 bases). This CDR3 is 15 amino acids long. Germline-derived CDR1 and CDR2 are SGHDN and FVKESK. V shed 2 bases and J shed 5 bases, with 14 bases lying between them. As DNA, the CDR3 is TGTGCCAGCAGCCAACAGGACAGATTCTTAGATACGCAGTATTTT. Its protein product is CASSQQDRFLDTQYF.

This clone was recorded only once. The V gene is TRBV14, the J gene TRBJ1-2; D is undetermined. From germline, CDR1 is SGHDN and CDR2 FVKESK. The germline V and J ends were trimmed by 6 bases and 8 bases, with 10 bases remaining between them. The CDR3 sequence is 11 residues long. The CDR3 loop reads CASRTTGGYTF. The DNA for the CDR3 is TGTGCCAGCAGGACTACGGGCGGCTACACCTTC.

The CDR3 bases are TGTGCCAGCAGCCGACTACCAGGAGATACGCAGTATTTT. Its translation is CASSRLPGDTQYF. This chain uses TRBV19 with TRBJ2-3, with D possibly matching TRBD2 (5 bases). CDR1 LNHDA and CDR2 SQIVND come from the germline V gene (reference sequence). The CDR3 spans 13 residues. Trimming left V 9 bases short and J 5 bases short, with 15 bases between. Full variable domain (outside the CDR3, taken from reference TRBV19 and TRBJ2-3): DGGITQSPKYLFRKEGQNVTLSCEQNLNHDAMYWYRQDPGQGLRLIYYSQIVNDFQKGDIAEGYSVSREKKESFPLTVTSAQKNPTAFYLCASSRLPGDTQYFGPGTRLTVL.

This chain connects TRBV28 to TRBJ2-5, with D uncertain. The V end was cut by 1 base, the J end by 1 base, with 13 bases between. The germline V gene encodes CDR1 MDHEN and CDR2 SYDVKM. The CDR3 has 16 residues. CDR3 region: CASSLSTDFAQETQYF. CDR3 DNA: TGTGCCAGCAGTTTATCCACAGATTTTGCCCAAGAGACCCAGTACTTC.

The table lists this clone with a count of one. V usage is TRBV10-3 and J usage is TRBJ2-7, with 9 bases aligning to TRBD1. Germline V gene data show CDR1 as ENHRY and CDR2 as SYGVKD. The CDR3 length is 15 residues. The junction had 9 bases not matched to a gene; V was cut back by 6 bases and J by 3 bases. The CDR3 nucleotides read TGTGCCATCAGAGATACCGGGACAGGGATCTACGAGCAGTACTTC. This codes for CAIRDTGTGIYEQYF.

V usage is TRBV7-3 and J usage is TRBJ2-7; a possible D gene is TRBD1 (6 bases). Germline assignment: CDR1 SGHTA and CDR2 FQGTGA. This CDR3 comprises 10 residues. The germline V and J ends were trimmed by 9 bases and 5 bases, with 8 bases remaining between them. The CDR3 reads CARGDNEQYF. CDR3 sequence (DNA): TGTGCCAGGGGGGACAACGAGCAGTACTTC.

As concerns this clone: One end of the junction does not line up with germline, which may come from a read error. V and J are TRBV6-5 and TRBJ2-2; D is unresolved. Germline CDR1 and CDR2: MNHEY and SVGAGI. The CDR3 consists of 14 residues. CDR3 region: CASSYYPGGGELFF. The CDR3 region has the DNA TGTGCCAGCAGCTACTACCCGGGTGGCGGGGAGCTGTTTTTT.

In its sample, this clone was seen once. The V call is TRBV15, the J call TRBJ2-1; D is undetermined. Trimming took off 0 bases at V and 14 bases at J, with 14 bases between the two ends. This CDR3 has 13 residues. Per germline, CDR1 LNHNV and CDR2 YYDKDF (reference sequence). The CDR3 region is CATSRDTGSPEFF. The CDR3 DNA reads TGTGCCACCAGCAGAGATACGGGTTCGCCAGAGTTCTTC.

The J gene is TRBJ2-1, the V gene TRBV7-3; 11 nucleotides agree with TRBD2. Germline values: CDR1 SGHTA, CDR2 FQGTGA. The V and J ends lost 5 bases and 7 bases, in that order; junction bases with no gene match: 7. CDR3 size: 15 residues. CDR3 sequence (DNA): TGTGCCAGCAGCCCGGGACTAGCGGCAGGGAATGAGCAGTTCTTC. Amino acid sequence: CASSPGLAAGNEQFF.

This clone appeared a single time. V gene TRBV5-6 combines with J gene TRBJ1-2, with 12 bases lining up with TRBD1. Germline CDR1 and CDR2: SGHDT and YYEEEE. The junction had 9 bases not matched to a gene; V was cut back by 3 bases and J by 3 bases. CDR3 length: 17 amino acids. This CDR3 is CASSYGTGGSGDYGYTF. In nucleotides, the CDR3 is TGTGCCAGCAGCTACGGGACAGGGGGCTCTGGGGACTATGGCTACACCTTC.

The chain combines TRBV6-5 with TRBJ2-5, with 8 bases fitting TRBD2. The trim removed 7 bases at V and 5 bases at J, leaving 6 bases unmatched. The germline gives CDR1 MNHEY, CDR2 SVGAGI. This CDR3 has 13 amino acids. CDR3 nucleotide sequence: TGTGCCAGCACCCAAAGCGGGAGTGAGACCCAGTACTTC. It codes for CASTQSGSETQYF.